The entry below gives a single T cell receptor (beta chain) sequence along with its context. TCRdb reprocessed the reads with MiXCR, giving one entry per CDR3 protein. This sample has around 180,000 distinct CDR3 sequences; roughly 27% occur once, and the top ten carry 31%. This specimen comes from a study of T cell repertoires in cytomegalovirus infection. Looking at the study overall: Public TCR beta signatures indicated both CMV infection and matching HLA type.

CDR1 is SGHAT, CDR2 FQNNGV, per germline. The length of the CDR3 is 15 residues. The trim removed 5 bases at V and 1 base at J, leaving 6 bases unmatched. The sample was PBMCs. This receptor was identified in a human donor in good health (CMV status not recorded). Some clones in this sample may be carry-over from other donors' samples. The chain links TRBV11-2 to TRBJ2-7, with 9 bases matching TRBD1. The CDR3 region has the DNA TGTGCCAGCAGCCAGGGACAGGGTGCGTCCTACGAGCAGTACTTC. It yields the protein CASSQGQGASYEQYF.